This T cell receptor (beta chain) was documented in a study of breast tumors, draining lymph nodes, adjacent tissues. Study findings and constraints: Data only fit, rather than demonstrated, lymph node origin of most tumor T cells. Most tumor T cells seemingly derive from lymph node, then expand in tumor. Luminal-like breast cancer showed significantly higher tumor–nontumor repertoire similarity than basal-like. Tumor repertoires ranked between lymph nodes and nontumor tissue in diversity, with V and J gene preferences.

TCRdb reprocessed the multiplex PCR reads via MiXCR and lists one record per CDR3 protein. The table lists tens of thousands of distinct CDR3 sequences, less than 65% of them singletons. As regards this clonotype: What it recognizes is unknown.

V was clipped by 2 bases and J by 2 bases, with 10 bases between them. This CDR3 contains 14 residues. In germline, CDR1 is LGHNA, CDR2 YSLEER. The clonotype comes from a female donor with breast cancer. Some clones in this sample may be carry-over from other donors' samples. This chain joins TRBV4-3 and TRBJ2-7, with D possibly matching TRBD2 (5 bases). The sequencing sample was made of breast tumor tissue. CDR3 region: CASSQFGGPYEQYF. In DNA form, the CDR3 reads TGCGCCAGCAGCCAATTTGGAGGCCCCTACGAGCAGTACTTC.